The 26 T cell receptor beta chains reported below all come from one sample, sequenced in a study of CD8 T cells in Susac syndrome. Random hexamers were used to reverse transcribe roughly 0.45 to 1 ug of RNA. TCRdb re-derived calls from the immunoSEQ multiplex PCR reads in MiXCR, one entry per CDR3 protein. The sample carries 350,000 to 550,000 distinct CDR3 sequences, 85% recorded once. Sequencing used CD8+ T cells from PBMCs. These receptors originate from a human donor with multiple sclerosis.

V and J are TRBV4-1 and TRBJ1-2; 7 bases line up with TRBD1. Germline trimming cut 5 bases from V and 3 bases from J; bases unmatched to any gene: 6. The CDR3 sequence is 14 residues long. Germline assignment: CDR1 MGHRA and CDR2 YSYEKL. DNA for the CDR3: TGCGCCAGCAGCACTGACAGGGTCGACTATGGCTACACCTTC. It yields the protein CASSTDRVDYGYTF.

The CDR3 loop is CASREGTAETQYF. The CDR3 nucleotides read TGTGCCAGCAGGGAGGGGACCGCGGAGACCCAGTACTTC. V usage is TRBV6-4 and J usage is TRBJ2-5, with a possible D match to TRBD2 (6 bases). This CDR3 is 13 amino acids long. Germline V gene data show CDR1 as MRHNA and CDR2 as SNTAGT. V lost 6 bases and J 5 bases, leaving 13 bases between the germline ends.

V usage is TRBV20-1 and J usage is TRBJ1-5; D gene ambiguous. Germline-derived CDR1 and CDR2 are DFQATT and SNEGSKA (reference sequence). Deletions cut 5 bases from V and 13 bases from J, with 18 bases between. There are 12 residues in the CDR3. CDR3 nucleotides: TGCAGTGCTCCCCGGGAGTATATGGGGCAGCATTTT. This translates into CSAPREYMGQHF.

The chain combines TRBV6-1 with TRBJ2-2; possibly TRBD2 for D (6 bases). Germline CDR1 reads MNHNS; CDR2 reads SASEGT. The CDR3 contains 19 residues. V dropped 6 bases and J dropped 5 bases, with 28 bases sitting between them. Here the CDR3 DNA reads TGTGCCAGCAGCTCCCTGCAAGCGAGGGTTGCGGGGAAGACCGGGGAGCTGTTTTTT. This encodes CASSSLQARVAGKTGELFF.

The rearrangement links TRBV15 to TRBJ2-1, with a weak D call TRBD2 (6 bases). This CDR3 region has 13 residues. CDR1 and CDR2 (germline): LNHNV, YYDKDF (reference sequence). V dropped 0 bases and J dropped 8 bases, with 8 bases sitting between them. This CDR3 reads CATSRDGEDEQFF. CDR3 DNA: TGTGCCACCAGCAGAGACGGGGAGGATGAGCAGTTCTTC. Combining the CDR3 with reference TRBV15 and TRBJ2-1 gives the whole variable domain DAMVIQNPRYQVTQFGKPVTLSCSQTLNHNVMYWYQQKSSQAPKLLFHYYDKDFNNEADTPDNFQSRRPNTSFCFLDIRSPGLGDTAMYLCATSRDGEDEQFFGPGTRLTVL.

This chain joins TRBV27 and TRBJ2-3; a weak D match, TRBD1 (5 bases). Between the trimmed V and J ends, which lost 5 bases and 0 bases, there was a span of 9 bases. CDR1 MNHEY and CDR2 SMNVEV come from the germline V gene (reference sequence). CDR3 length: 14 amino acids. CDR3: CASSLQESTDTQYF. The CDR3 coding sequence is TGTGCCAGCAGTCTACAGGAGAGCACAGATACGCAGTATTTT.

This chain connects TRBV27 to TRBJ2-7; tentatively, D is TRBD1 or TRBD2 (5 bases each). The CDR3 length is 14 residues. The germline V and J ends were trimmed by 6 bases and 0 bases, with 12 bases remaining between them. CDR1 and CDR2 (germline): MNHEY, SMNVEV (reference sequence). The CDR3 bases are TGTGCCAGCAGCTTCGAGGGGCCCTCCTACGAGCAGTACTTC. Its protein is CASSFEGPSYEQYF.

The chain employs TRBV27 and TRBJ2-1; 7 bases are a match to TRBD2. This CDR3 contains 13 residues. Germline values: CDR1 MNHEY, CDR2 SMNVEV (reference sequence). V trimming: 4 bases; J trimming: 11 bases; junction bases outside the gene matches: 8. CDR3 region: CASSSALAGQQFF. CDR3 bases: TGTGCCAGCAGTTCCGCCTTAGCGGGCCAGCAGTTCTTC.

The rearrangement links TRBV28 to TRBJ2-1, with unresolved D. V was pared by 4 bases and J by 13 bases, with 11 bases between. The CDR3 sequence is 11 residues long. Per germline, CDR1 MDHEN and CDR2 SYDVKM. The CDR3 loop is CASSSGTQQFF. CDR3 in DNA: TGTGCCAGCAGTTCGGGCACCCAACAGTTCTTC.

The V gene is TRBV10-1, the J gene TRBJ2-7; TRBD2 might be the D (6 bases). The CDR3 runs 15 residues. From germline, CDR1 is WNHNN and CDR2 SYGVQD (reference sequence). Trimming left V 2 bases short and J 2 bases short, with 13 bases between. The CDR3 DNA follows: TGCGCCAGCAGTGAGGGAGCGGGCCGGGCCTACGAGCAGTACTTC. This codes for CASSEGAGRAYEQYF.

V gene TRBV5-8 combines with J gene TRBJ1-2, with D tentatively TRBD1 (5 bases). The CDR3 is 14 amino acids. Trimming took off 5 bases at V and 7 bases at J, with 18 bases between the two ends. Germline V gene data show CDR1 as SGHTS and CDR2 as YDEGEE. The CDR3 DNA sequence: TGTGCCAGCAGTCTCAGGGTTGATTTAGTTGGCTACACCTTC. Protein sequence: CASSLRVDLVGYTF.

The chain carries TRBV30 and TRBJ2-3; 7 nucleotides align to TRBD2. The J segment lost 5 bases and the V segment lost 0 bases, leaving 8 bases of the junction unmatched. Germline CDR1 is GTSNPN and CDR2 is SVGIG (reference sequence). CDR3 length: 15 amino acids. Here the CDR3 reads CAWSVLREDRDTQYF. The DNA for the CDR3 is TGTGCCTGGAGTGTACTCCGGGAGGATAGAGATACGCAGTATTTT. The variable domain in full, completed from reference TRBV30 and TRBJ2-3, reads SQTIHQWPATLVQPVGSPLSLECTVEGTSNPNLYWYRQAAGRGLQLLFYSVGIGQISSEVPQNLSASRPQDRQFILSSKKLLLSDSGFYLCAWSVLREDRDTQYFGPGTRLTVL.

The chain is built from TRBV28 and TRBJ2-5; a possible D gene is TRBD1 (7 bases). The CDR3 is made up of 15 amino acids. Between the trimmed V and J ends, which lost 6 bases and 2 bases, there was a span of 16 bases. Looked up from germline, CDR1 is MDHEN and CDR2 is SYDVKM. The CDR3 region has the DNA TGTGCCAGCAGACCCCAGGGGGACTTACAAGAGACCCAGTACTTC. Translated: CASRPQGDLQETQYF.

The rearrangement uses TRBV11-2 and TRBJ1-1, with TRBD1 as a possible D gene (5 bases). The germline CDR1 and CDR2 sequences are SGHAT and FQNNGV. The V gene lost 5 bases and the J gene lost 4 bases, with 14 bases spanning the gap. The CDR3 totals 14 residues. The DNA for the CDR3 is TGTGCCAGCAGCGTAACAGGTTTGATCACTGAAGCTTTCTTT. Amino acids: CASSVTGLITEAFF.

V gene TRBV29-1 combines with J gene TRBJ2-7, with D uncertain. This CDR3 spans 13 amino acids. V shed 4 bases and J shed 4 bases, with 14 bases lying between them. The V gene's germline CDR1 is SQVTM and CDR2 ANQGSEA. CDR3 DNA sequence: TGCAGCGTTGTCGACGGCCAACGGTACGAGCAGTACTTC. As protein: CSVVDGQRYEQYF.

This clonotype was detected only a few times. CDR3 in DNA: TGTGTCGCGACAGGGGAGGTCACAGATACGCAGTATTTT. Its protein product is CVATGEVTDTQYF. The genes are TRBV7-3 and TRBJ2-3; 8 bases match TRBD1. CDR3 size: 13 residues. CDR1 and CDR2 from the germline V gene are SGHTA and FQGTGA.

The genes are TRBV30 and TRBJ2-2, with TRBD2 as a possible D gene (6 bases). V was trimmed by 5 bases and J by 3 bases, leaving 13 bases between them. CDR1 GTSNPN and CDR2 SVGIG come from the germline V gene (reference sequence). This CDR3 spans 14 amino acids. As DNA, the CDR3 is TGTGCCTGGTTAATTAGCGGATACACCGGGGAGCTGTTTTTT. Encoded protein: CAWLISGYTGELFF. Complete variable domain (other parts from reference TRBV30 and TRBJ2-2): SQTIHQWPATLVQPVGSPLSLECTVEGTSNPNLYWYRQAAGRGLQLLFYSVGIGQISSEVPQNLSASRPQDRQFILSSKKLLLSDSGFYLCAWLISGYTGELFFGEGSRLTVL.

This chain uses TRBV19 with TRBJ2-2; D could derive from TRBD1 or TRBD2 (6 bases each). Between the trimmed V and J ends, which lost 3 bases and 6 bases, there was a span of 8 bases. Germline CDR1 reads LNHDA; CDR2 reads SQIVND (reference sequence). The CDR3 spans 13 residues. The CDR3: CASSIGGPGELFF. CDR3 bases: TGTGCCAGTAGTATTGGGGGGCCCGGGGAGCTGTTTTTT.

The rearrangement joins TRBV27 to TRBJ2-1; TRBD2 matches at 11 bases. V dropped 6 bases and J dropped 6; count of bases not matched to a gene: 10. CDR1 is MNHEY and CDR2 is SMNVEV in the germline V gene (reference sequence). The CDR3 has 16 amino acids. CDR3 nucleotides: TGTGCCAGCAGACCCTTAGGGACTAGCGGCTTCAATGAGCAGTTCTTC. Protein: CASRPLGTSGFNEQFF.

There are a few counts of this clonotype. The genes are TRBV7-8 and TRBJ2-7; D may correspond to TRBD1 or TRBD2 (5 bases each). The V gene lost 3 bases and the J gene lost 5 bases, with 11 bases spanning the gap. The CDR3 is 13 residues long. CDR1 and CDR2 (germline): SGHVS, FQNEAQ. In DNA, the CDR3 is TGTGCCAGCAGCTTGGGTGGGGGAAACGAGCAGTACTTC. Translated, it gives CASSLGGGNEQYF. The entire variable domain, with the rest obtained from reference TRBV7-8 and TRBJ2-7, is as follows: GAGVSQSPRYKVAKRGQDVALRCDPISGHVSLFWYQQALGQGPEFLTYFQNEAQLDKSGLPSDRFFAERPEGSVSTLKIQRTQQEDSAVYLCASSLGGGNEQYFGPGTRLTVT.

This clonotype was seen a single time. The chain employs TRBV27 and TRBJ2-7; TRBD1 matches 9 bases. V shed 3 bases and J 3 bases; nucleotides not matched to a gene: 6. Germline lookup yields CDR1 MNHEY and CDR2 SMNVEV (reference sequence). The CDR3 loop spans 15 amino acids. CDR3 bases: TGTGCCAGCAGTTTGGGGACAGGGAAAGACTACGAGCAGTACTTC. It encodes CASSLGTGKDYEQYF.

The chain employs TRBV7-9 and TRBJ1-3; D is unresolved. This CDR3 has 14 residues. The germline gives CDR1 SEHNR, CDR2 FQNEAQ (reference sequence). Trimming took 4 bases from V and 3 from J, leaving 10 bases between them. The CDR3 DNA sequence: TGTGCCAGCAGCTCATCGCCGGATGGAAACACCATATATTTT. Translating it yields CASSSSPDGNTIYF.

In its sample, this clonotype was seen a few times. The rearrangement uses TRBV27 and TRBJ2-7, with a tentative D call TRBD2 (5 bases). V was shortened by 2 bases and J by 1 base, with 12 bases between the two germline ends. This CDR3 has 15 residues. The germline V gene has CDR1 MNHEY and CDR2 SMNVEV (reference sequence). CDR3 in DNA: TGTGCCAGCAGTTTAGTACTAGGATCGTCCTACGAGCAGTACTTC. Its translation is CASSLVLGSSYEQYF.

This sequence joins TRBV19 and TRBJ1-2; no reliable D call. V was pared by 3 bases and J by 0 bases, with 8 bases between. The CDR3 runs to 14 residues. The germline V gene encodes CDR1 LNHDA and CDR2 SQIVND (reference sequence). CDR3 amino acids: CASSIPGANYGYTF. CDR3 coding DNA: TGTGCCAGTAGTATTCCAGGAGCTAACTATGGCTACACCTTC.

The V gene is TRBV30, the J gene TRBJ1-2; TRBD1 is a possible D gene (5 bases). Germline CDR1 is GTSNPN and CDR2 is SVGIG (reference sequence). V lost 7 bases and J 4 bases, leaving 16 bases between the germline ends. The CDR3 loop spans 13 amino acids. CDR3 in amino acids: CAFPGGGGYGYTF. CDR3 DNA sequence: TGTGCCTTCCCCGGCGGGGGAGGCTATGGCTACACCTTC.

This CDR3 reads CASSSYLQGFTEAFF. CDR3 coding DNA: TGTGCCAGCAGTTCTTATTTACAGGGTTTTACTGAAGCTTTCTTT. J is TRBJ1-1 and V is TRBV27; D possibly corresponds to TRBD1 (6 bases). This CDR3 contains 15 residues. Per the germline V gene, CDR1 is MNHEY and CDR2 is SMNVEV (reference sequence). The V end was cut by 4 bases, the J end by 5 bases, with 17 bases between.